Detailed here is one TCR beta chain. What it recognizes is unknown. This entry comes from a study of TIL therapy for anti-PD-1-resistant metastatic lung cancer. Study in general: By whole-exome sequencing, median non-synonymous tumor mutation burden was roughly 1.6 mutations per megabase. Points from the study as a whole: TIL clonotype persistence in blood showed no apparent association with response.

The libraries were made with immunoSEQ v3. Survey-level samples got approximately 2 million read pairs; deep-level samples got about 5-6 million. Produced via immunoSEQ multiplex PCR; TCRdb's table is partial and in-frame only. The sample includes about 50,000 clones, 70% to 90% of them seen just once. V was shortened by 6 bases and J by 1 base, with 14 bases between the two germline ends. This CDR3 comprises 15 residues. Germline values: CDR1 MNHEY, CDR2 SVGAGI. Indicated time point: pre-treatment sample, taken before nivolumab and TIL therapy. The chain combines TRBV6-5 with TRBJ2-3, with D perhaps given as TRBD1 or TRBD2 (6 bases each). Sequences were derived from blood, sampled at baseline. The TCR sequence derives from a person aged 25 to 85 with non-small cell lung cancer. CDR3: CASRGGLPGTDTQYF. CDR3 DNA sequence: TGTGCCAGCAGAGGGGGACTCCCGGGCACAGATACGCAGTATTTT.